This note documents a single T cell receptor beta chain sequence. The table came from immunoSEQ multiplex PCR; TCRdb's copy has only in-frame clones and leaves some out. Here the sample spans some 130,000 clones, roughly 95% being singletons. The data were taken from a study of control samples from healthy donors and cancer patients. CDR3 length: 15 amino acids. The germline V gene has CDR1 KGHSH and CDR2 LQKENI. The V end was cut by 0 bases, the J end by 4 bases, with 12 bases between. The rearrangement uses TRBV18 and TRBJ1-2; perhaps TRBD1 as D (5 bases). This clonotype originated in a man aged 25 to 40 in good health. Sequencing input: blood. The CDR3 DNA reads TGTGCCAGCTCACCACCAAAAGGGGAGGTCTATGGCTACACCTTC. It codes for CASSPPKGEVYGYTF.